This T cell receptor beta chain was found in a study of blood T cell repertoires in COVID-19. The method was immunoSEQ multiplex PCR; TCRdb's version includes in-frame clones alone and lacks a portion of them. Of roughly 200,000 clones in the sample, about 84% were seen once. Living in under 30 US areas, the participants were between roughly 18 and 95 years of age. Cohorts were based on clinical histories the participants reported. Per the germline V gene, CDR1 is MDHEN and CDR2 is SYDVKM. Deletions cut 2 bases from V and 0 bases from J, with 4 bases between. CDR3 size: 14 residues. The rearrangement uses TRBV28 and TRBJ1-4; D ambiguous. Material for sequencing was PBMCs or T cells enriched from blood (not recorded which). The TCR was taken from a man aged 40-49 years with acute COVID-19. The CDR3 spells CASSLQSTNEKLFF. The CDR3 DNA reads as TGTGCCAGCAGTTTACAGTCAACTAATGAAAAACTGTTTTTT.